These T cell receptor beta chains were read from a single sample in a study of CD8+CD57+ T cells in acquired aplastic anemia. TCRdb redid the calling of the reads with MiXCR, one entry per CDR3 protein. This sample has about 180,000 distinct CDR3 sequences, with nearly 65% found just once. Sequencing used sorted CD4+, CD8+, or CD8+CD57+ T cells (not recorded which) from PBMCs. Receptor source: a human donor with aplastic anemia. Both conserved end residues are part of each CDR3. Fields, in order: J gene, D gene, V gene, clone size, CDR3 DNA, CDR3 protein. D genes are given only for firm matches. The listing skips clone size in some rows; elsewhere it reads once, few, many or a size class.

j_call: TRBJ2-7
d_call: -
v_call: TRBV20-1
clone_size: many
cdr3_nt: TGCAGTGCTAGAGATCATAGCAACTACGAGCAGTACTTC
cdr3_aa: CSARDHSNYEQYF

j_call: TRBJ2-7
d_call: TRBD1
v_call: TRBV7-9
clone_size: -
cdr3_nt: TGTGCCAGCAGTATAACCGGGACAGGGGACTACGAGCAGTACTTC
cdr3_aa: CASSITGTGDYEQYF

j_call: TRBJ1-5
d_call: -
v_call: TRBV7-8
clone_size: once
cdr3_nt: TGTGCCAGCAGCGAGGGCAAACTTAGCAATCAGCCCCAGCATTTT
cdr3_aa: CASSEGKLSNQPQHF

j_call: TRBJ1-2
d_call: TRBD1
v_call: TRBV24-1
clone_size: -
cdr3_nt: TGTGCCACCAGTGATTCGAGACGACAGGGGGCAAGATATGGCTACACCTTC
cdr3_aa: CATSDSRRQGARYGYTF

j_call: TRBJ1-2
d_call: -
v_call: TRBV20-1
clone_size: few
cdr3_nt: TGCAGTGCCAGAACCAGAAACTATGGCTACACCTTC
cdr3_aa: CSARTRNYGYTF

j_call: TRBJ1-6
d_call: -
v_call: TRBV2
clone_size: few
cdr3_nt: TGTGCCAGCAGAACTGGGAATCTGTGGTCACCCCTCCACTTT
cdr3_aa: CASRTGNLWSPLHF

j_call: TRBJ2-3
d_call: -
v_call: TRBV5-1
clone_size: -
cdr3_nt: TGCGCCAGCATGTACTCAGATGATACGCAGTATTTT
cdr3_aa: CASMYSDDTQYF

j_call: TRBJ1-1
d_call: TRBD1
v_call: TRBV12-5
clone_size: -
cdr3_nt: TGTGCTAGTGGGGGGGGACAGAAGAACACTGAAGCTTTCTTT
cdr3_aa: CASGGGQKNTEAFF

j_call: TRBJ2-1
d_call: TRBD2
v_call: TRBV19
clone_size: -
cdr3_nt: TGTGCCAGTAGTATGTTGGGACTAGGGGACAATGAGCAGTTCTTC
cdr3_aa: CASSMLGLGDNEQFF

j_call: TRBJ1-5
d_call: -
v_call: TRBV7-2
clone_size: once
cdr3_nt: TGTGCCAGCAGCTTAGGCAGGGCCCCCAATCAGCCCCAGCATTTT
cdr3_aa: CASSLGRAPNQPQHF

j_call: TRBJ1-2
d_call: TRBD1
v_call: TRBV5-8
clone_size: -
cdr3_nt: TGTGCCAGCAGCTTCGGCAGGGGGGACTATGGCTACACCTTC
cdr3_aa: CASSFGRGDYGYTF

j_call: TRBJ2-3
d_call: -
v_call: TRBV7-2
clone_size: -
cdr3_nt: TGTGCCAGCAGACCAGGAACAGATACGCAGTATTTT
cdr3_aa: CASRPGTDTQYF

j_call: TRBJ2-7
d_call: TRBD1
v_call: TRBV24-1
clone_size: -
cdr3_nt: TGTGCCACCTGGACAGGGTTGGATGAGCAGTACTTC
cdr3_aa: CATWTGLDEQYF